The following is a TCR beta chain sequence with its context. Its antigen is undetermined. RNA isolated from unsorted whole blood supplied the blood RNA, with germline DNA also extracted. The sample originates from a study of tumor-infiltrating lymphocytes in primary liver carcinoma. Notes on the study in general: Bulk, unsorted sampling meant CD4+ and CD8+ repertoires went uncompared.

The researchers produced TCR beta cDNA from approximately 0.45 ug total RNA with a constant-region primer. It was through three nested multiplex PCR rounds of slightly modified ARM-PCR that TCR beta libraries arose. With TRBV1-TRBV30 forward primers and a C-beta reverse primer, the first two PCR rounds were run for 10 to 11 cycles each. Via MiXCR, TCRdb re-called the multiplex PCR reads, giving one row per CDR3 protein. The sample lists some 190,000 distinct CDR3 sequences, about 60% occurring once. The CDR3 runs to 17 residues. Germline V lookup: CDR1 SGHAT, CDR2 FQNNGV. Losses at the gene ends were 8 bases for V and 5 bases for J; bases not matched to a gene: 15.

The receptor's source is a middle-aged man with primary liver carcinoma and hepatitis B virus infection. Input material: peripheral blood. V usage is TRBV11-2 and J usage is TRBJ2-1; the match to TRBD1 covers 10 bases. In nucleotides, the CDR3 is TGTGCCAGCGGCCAAACTCCGGGACAGGGGCCGAACAATGAGCAGTTCTTC. Residues: CASGQTPGQGPNNEQFF.